The present TCR beta chain was sequenced within a study of T cells after posttransplantation cyclophosphamide (dated by TCRdb to the mid-2010s). With regard to the full study: Using TRB sequencing, the study followed how the T cell repertoire reconstituted after myeloablative bone marrow transplantation in which posttransplantation cyclophosphamide served as GVHD prophylaxis. Antigen receptor sequencing covered samples from some 35 PTCy-treated patients and 16 of their related bone marrow donors. TRB sequencing was performed on blood from all 34 PTCy patients with 1-year posttransplant specimens. In 3 patients, TRB sequencing was also performed on up to 3 more blood samples taken 2 to 5.2 years after transplant, and in 4 patients, pretransplant blood was also TRB-sequenced. Because TRA and TRB clonality correlated tightly in roughly nine samples, the subsequent TCR analyses were limited to TRB only. Public TRB sequences were checked against a database of over 3,500 sequences associated with responses to pathogens, tumor antigens, self-antigens and alloantigens.

Genomic DNA was used for TRB sequencing, which was performed with the immunoSEQ assay at survey resolution or with the hsTCRB kit. Turning to the authors' computational methods: Initial read processing used immunoSEQ software, and repertoire analyses used the LymphoSeq R package. Clonality was computed as 1 minus normalized Shannon entropy; Gini coefficient was also calculated for each TRB dataset. Phenotypes of unsorted samples were inferred by mapping TRB sequences from sorted subsets of the recipient or donor onto unsorted samples of the same recipient. The immuneACCESS repertoire file appears here via TCRdb, limited to in-frame rearrangements. These files lack a portion of the clones; in checked studies, under half of the deficit traces to unresolved V genes, and the cause of the others is not known. The V and J calls and clone size are taken from that table; D and trimming were inferred from the DNA. The table puts approximately 24,000 clones in this sample, none counted just once. In total, the top ten clones hold approximately 1.5% of the sample.

General findings and caveats noted by the study authors: Across around 48 patients, recipient CMV seropositivity and CMV reactivation were highly associated with TRB clonality; PTCy diversity was similar to CNI/methotrexate controls. The TRB repertoires of T cells infiltrating skin or GI tract showed only limited overlap with the TRB repertoires of T cells in blood. At 1-2 months, donor-recipient similarity was low but rose over the first year, and the later blood repertoires were often dominated by donor CD8+ memory clones.

Trimming at the junction amounts to 3 bases on V and 0 bases on J, and the germline ends lie 5 bases apart. Counted from cysteine to phenylalanine, this CDR3 has 14 amino acids. The kept DNA is CDR3 alone, 42 bases in frame from the first base. The germline V gene yields KGHSH for CDR1 and LQKENI for CDR2. In its sample, this clone was seen many times. The antigen it binds to is not known. Per-base qualities were not stored, and no clone one base away is much larger. Related bone marrow donors provided peripheral blood samples on the day of marrow donation. Mononuclear cells from peripheral blood and bone marrow were separated by Ficoll-Hypaque density centrifugation and then cryopreserved.

This chain is built from TRBV18 and TRBJ1-4; the D gene is unclear. Input material: PBMCs. The receptor was isolated from a man aged 50 or older in good health, CMV-negative, and a related stem cell transplant donor. The sequenced DNA: TGTGCCAGCTCACCCGTTGCAACTAATGAAAAACTGTTTTTT. Its product reads: CASSPVATNEKLFF.